This T cell receptor (beta chain) was sequenced in a study of OX40 agonist ivuxolimab in advanced cancers. Turning to the study itself: Hepatocellular carcinoma, melanoma, renal cell or head and neck cancer was diagnosed in the dose-escalation patients.

Study results and caveats: Researchers report that CD8+ T cells had, on average, more expanded clones than CD4+.

Data came from immunoSEQ multiplex PCR; TCRdb stores just in-frame clones and leaves some out. The sample carries about 58,000 clones, around 78% recorded once. The CDR3 spans 14 residues. V was pared by 6 bases and J by 1 base, with 4 bases of the junction left unmatched. Germline V gives CDR1 LNHDA, CDR2 SQIVND (reference sequence). About this clone: Its target is not known.

The source of this sequence is an adult with an advanced solid tumor such as melanoma, head and neck, liver or kidney cancer. The chain combines TRBV19 with TRBJ2-7; 9 nucleotides agree with TRBD2. Sequences were derived from CD4+ or CD8+ T cells sorted from blood, sampled in a trial of the OX40 agonist ivuxolimab. CDR3 in DNA: TGTGCCAGTAGAAGCGGGGGGATTTCCTACGAGCAGTACTTC. It encodes CASRSGGISYEQYF.